The entry below describes one T cell receptor beta chain. Antigen unknown. Donors contributed one heparinised blood draw apiece, averaging about 110 mL. This entry is derived from a study of beta chain features in type 1 diabetes. Germline CDR1 reads SGHDN; CDR2 reads FVKESK. The length of the CDR3 is 16 residues. Trimming cost V 0 bases and J 0 bases, with 10 bases left between them. Expressed TCRB transcripts were sequenced after all isolated RNA was converted to cDNA. Clones were sequenced by immunoSEQ multiplex PCR, and TCRdb holds only the in-frame ones, with some missing. The profile shows just under 150,000 clones, about 12% of them singletons. Overall study findings and caveats: Type 1 diabetes patients had moderately but significantly shorter TCRB CDR3s in all four CD4+ subsets. Sampled from patients, naive, central memory and Treg TCRB repertoires appeared more similar than those sampled from healthy donors. The influence of HLA type on TCRB rearrangement stayed undetermined.

The sample taken for sequencing was central memory CD4+ T cells from blood. The receptor was derived from a man younger than 35 with type 1 diabetes. The chain combines TRBV14 with TRBJ2-3; D unclear. The CDR3 DNA reads as TGTGCCAGCAGCCAAGACACCCAATTTAGCACAGATACGCAGTATTTT. It codes for CASSQDTQFSTDTQYF. The full variable domain, with the rest looked up from reference TRBV14 and TRBJ2-3, is EAGVTQFPSHSVIEKGQTVTLRCDPISGHDNLYWYRRVMGKEIKFLLHFVKESKQDESGMPNNRFLAERTGGTYSTLKVQPAELEDSGVYFCASSQDTQFSTDTQYFGPGTRLTVL.